These 5 T cell receptor beta chains share one sample of origin, sequenced in a study of shared clonotypes between healthy human individuals. This table comes from immunoSEQ multiplex PCR, and its TCRdb copy is limited to in-frame clones, with some not included. The sample holds hundreds of thousands of clones; roughly 95% are singletons and the top ten take 0.09% to 0.13%. Terminally differentiated effector memory CD45RA+ cells were excluded from the naive CD8 cells, which were CD45RO-negative and positively selected for CCR7. Sample: naive CD8+ T cells sorted from blood. Receptor source: a woman in her twenties or thirties in good health.

About this clone itself: Other DNA sequences within the sample encode an identical CDR3. This chain connects TRBV7-3 to TRBJ2-3; 12 bases line up with TRBD2. Germline V gives CDR1 SGHTA, CDR2 FQGTGA. There are 15 residues in the CDR3. Trimming cost V 5 bases and J 4 bases; bases outside gene matches: 4. CDR3 DNA sequence: TGTGCCAGCAGCCCTCTAGCGGGAGGGCCAGATACGCAGTATTTT. It codes for CASSPLAGGPDTQYF.

The genes are TRBV10-1 and TRBJ2-5; D possibly corresponds to TRBD1 (5 bases). The CDR3 runs to 14 residues. In germline, CDR1 is WNHNN, CDR2 SYGVQD (reference sequence). Trimming stripped 0 bases from V and 3 bases from J, with 8 bases between. CDR3 protein: CASSESTAEETQYF. The CDR3 nucleotides are TGCGCCAGCAGTGAGTCGACAGCAGAAGAGACCCAGTACTTC.

This rearrangement joins TRBV28 to TRBJ1-1; tentatively, D is TRBD1 (5 bases). V gave up 2 bases and J gave up 5 bases, with 9 bases separating them. CDR1 and CDR2 (germline): MDHEN, SYDVKM. The CDR3 totals 13 residues. This CDR3 reads CASSLNRGTEAFF. In DNA form, the CDR3 reads TGTGCCAGCAGTTTAAATAGGGGTACTGAAGCTTTCTTT.

The chain uses TRBV7-9 and TRBJ1-4, with D tentatively TRBD1 (5 bases). The CDR3 runs to 15 residues. The germline CDR1 and CDR2 sequences are SEHNR and FQNEAQ (reference sequence). The V end lost 4 bases, the J end lost 6 bases, and 15 bases lay between the germline ends. The CDR3 sequence: CASSSPAQGYEKLFF. CDR3 nucleotide sequence: TGTGCCAGCAGCTCACCCGCCCAGGGTTATGAAAAACTGTTTTTT.

The chain carries TRBV27 and TRBJ2-7; 8 bases agree with TRBD2. The CDR3 is 11 amino acids. Per germline, CDR1 MNHEY and CDR2 SMNVEV (reference sequence). The V and J ends lost 10 bases and 7 bases, in that order; junction bases with no gene match: 6. In nucleotides, the CDR3 is TGTGCCACCGGGACTAGAGGGGAGCAGTACTTC. Amino acid sequence: CATGTRGEQYF.